The TCR beta chain described here comes from a study of T-cell reconstitution after alpha-beta-depleted transplantation in children. The sample holds a few counts of this clonotype. Unique molecular identifiers were incorporated into the prepared TCRbeta library. TCRdb processed the PCR reads anew with MiXCR; each CDR3 protein has one entry. This sample yields hundreds of thousands of distinct CDR3 sequences, of which under 20% are seen a single time; around 41% belongs to the top ten. Looked up from germline, CDR1 is SEHNR and CDR2 is FQNEAQ (reference sequence). Trimming left V 6 bases short and J 3 bases short, with 11 bases between. The CDR3 loop spans 13 amino acids.

The sequencing here drew on PBMCs, mostly from graft donor cells, taken 360 days after TCRalphabeta/CD19-depleted stem cell transplant. The J gene is TRBJ1-1, the V gene TRBV7-9; D call uncertain. This TCR came from a male patient aged 2 to 10 who had a stem cell transplant for acute lymphoblastic leukemia, so the T cells may come from the graft donor. The CDR3 protein is CASSFGRDTEAFF. The CDR3, as DNA: TGTGCCAGCAGTTTCGGGCGGGACACTGAAGCTTTCTTT. Full variable domain (rest looked up from reference TRBV7-9 and TRBJ1-1): DTGVSQNPRHKITKRGQNVTFRCDPISEHNRLYWYRQTLGQGPEFLTYFQNEAQLEKSRLLSDRFSAERPKGSFSTLEIQRTEQGDSAMYLCASSFGRDTEAFFGQGTRLTVV.